A single sample is the source of the 2 T cell receptor beta chains below, sequenced in a study of radiotherapy plus CTLA-4 blockade in lung cancer. The protocol was immunoSEQ multiplex PCR, while the TCRdb copy is restricted to in-frame clones and leaves out a portion. This repertoire shows approximately 78,000 clones, around 80% found once; its top ten account for about 6.7%. The sequencing used peripheral blood, collected from a patient treated with radiotherapy plus ipilimumab. The source of these receptors is a human donor with non-small cell lung cancer who had a complete response to radiotherapy plus ipilimumab.

This sequence joins TRBV5-6 and TRBJ1-4; no clear D. The CDR3 runs 16 residues. Per germline, CDR1 SGHDT and CDR2 YYEEEE. V was trimmed by 4 bases and J by 5 bases, leaving 18 bases between them. DNA for the CDR3: TGTGCCAGCAGCAAGATGACCGAGGGCTTGAATGAAAAACTGTTTTTT. Its translation: CASSKMTEGLNEKLFF. The full variable domain, rest sourced from reference TRBV5-6 and TRBJ1-4, is DAGVTQSPTHLIKTRGQQVTLRCSPKSGHDTVSWYQQALGQGPQFIFQYYEEEERQRGNFPDRFSGHQFPNYSSELNVNALLLGDSALYLCASSKMTEGLNEKLFFGSGTQLSVL.

This sequence joins TRBV5-1 and TRBJ2-2; D gene ambiguous. The CDR3 is 12 amino acids. Germline CDR1 reads SGHRS; CDR2 reads YFSETQ. Trimming left V 0 bases short and J 7 bases short, with 4 bases between. The CDR3 here is CASSLEVGELFF. The CDR3 nucleotides are TGCGCCAGCAGCTTGGAGGTCGGGGAGCTGTTTTTT.